Listed here are 8 T cell receptor beta chains from one sample, sequenced in a study of cytomegalovirus exposure and HLA in healthy donors. PCR amplification relied on 60 Vbeta primers (plus 13 Jbeta primers). Using immunoSEQ multiplex PCR, the repertoire was profiled, and TCRdb retains in-frame clones only, with some absent. The sample's table shows approximately 120,000 clones. The sample comprised PBMCs. The receptors stem from a man aged 30 to 45 in good health and CMV-seronegative.

V is TRBV2 and J is TRBJ1-5, with unresolved D. Germline CDR1 reads SNHLY; CDR2 reads FYNNEI. V lost 3 bases to trimming and J lost 3 bases, with 6 bases between them. This CDR3 has 13 amino acids. The CDR3 region has the DNA TGTGCCAGCAGTGAGTTCATCAATCAGCCCCAGCATTTT. Its protein is CASSEFINQPQHF.

This CDR3 reads CASSPIHTPGTQYF. DNA for the CDR3: TGTGCCAGCAGCCCTATCCACACCCCGGGGACCCAGTACTTC. The chain links TRBV6-1 to TRBJ2-5; D unclear. Germline-derived CDR1 and CDR2 are MNHNS and SASEGT. The V and J ends lost 6 bases and 7 bases respectively, with 18 bases between them. This CDR3 is 14 amino acids long.

V usage is TRBV11-2 and J usage is TRBJ2-3, with 13 bases that match TRBD2. Trimming removed 6 bases from V and 4 bases from J; junction bases left unmatched: 10. The germline V gene encodes CDR1 SGHAT and CDR2 FQNNGV. The CDR3 contains 17 residues. In DNA, the CDR3 is TGTGCCAGCAGGCTATCTATAGGACTAGCGGGGGCAGATACGCAGTATTTT. Its translation is CASRLSIGLAGADTQYF. Full variable domain (missing parts from reference TRBV11-2 and TRBJ2-3): EAGVAQSPRYKIIEKRQSVAFWCNPISGHATLYWYQQILGQGPKLLIQFQNNGVVDDSQLPKDRFSAERLKGVDSTLKIQPAKLEDSAVYLCASRLSIGLAGADTQYFGPGTRLTVL.

This chain's CDR3 is CAWSSTGATDTQYF. The CDR3 DNA follows: TGTGCCTGGAGTTCGACAGGGGCCACAGATACGCAGTATTTT. The chain uses TRBV30 and TRBJ2-3; the match to TRBD1 covers 8 bases. The V gene's germline CDR1 is GTSNPN and CDR2 SVGIG (reference sequence). The V gene end was trimmed by 2 bases and the J gene end by 2 bases; junction bases not matched to a gene: 3. There are 14 residues in the CDR3.

The chain combines TRBV6-1 with TRBJ2-2, with a possible D match to TRBD2 (6 bases). Per the germline V gene, CDR1 is MNHNS and CDR2 is SASEGT. This CDR3 comprises 14 residues. V was trimmed by 6 bases and J by 5 bases, leaving 13 bases between them. The CDR3 DNA follows: TGTGCCAGCAGGGGTTCCGGGACTACCGGGGAGCTGTTTTTT. Protein sequence: CASRGSGTTGELFF.

The chain has TRBV11-2 and TRBJ2-3; D is perhaps TRBD2 (7 bases). This CDR3 has 19 residues. V was shortened by 1 base and J by 2 bases, with 22 bases between the two germline ends. Germline CDR1 is SGHAT and CDR2 is FQNNGV. Here the CDR3 reads CASSLVGTGGDLFTDTQYF. In DNA form, the CDR3 reads TGTGCCAGCAGCTTAGTGGGTACGGGGGGCGATCTTTTCACAGATACGCAGTATTTT.

The chain recombines TRBV7-2 with TRBJ2-1, with 8 positions matching TRBD2. J was trimmed by 15 bases and V by 5 bases; bases with no gene match: 12. This CDR3 contains 13 residues. The germline gives CDR1 SGHTA, CDR2 FQGNSA. The CDR3 loop is CASSPPSGRSLFF. The DNA of the CDR3 is TGTGCCAGCAGCCCTCCCAGCGGGAGATCTCTGTTCTTC.

The chain joins TRBV7-2 to TRBJ1-1; tentatively, D is TRBD1 (6 bases). The V gene's germline CDR1 is SGHTA and CDR2 FQGNSA. Trimming removed 3 bases at V and 5 bases at J, with 13 bases between. This CDR3 comprises 14 residues. CDR3 residues: CASSFGQWFTEAFF. For the CDR3, the DNA is TGTGCCAGCAGCTTCGGACAGTGGTTTACTGAAGCTTTCTTT.